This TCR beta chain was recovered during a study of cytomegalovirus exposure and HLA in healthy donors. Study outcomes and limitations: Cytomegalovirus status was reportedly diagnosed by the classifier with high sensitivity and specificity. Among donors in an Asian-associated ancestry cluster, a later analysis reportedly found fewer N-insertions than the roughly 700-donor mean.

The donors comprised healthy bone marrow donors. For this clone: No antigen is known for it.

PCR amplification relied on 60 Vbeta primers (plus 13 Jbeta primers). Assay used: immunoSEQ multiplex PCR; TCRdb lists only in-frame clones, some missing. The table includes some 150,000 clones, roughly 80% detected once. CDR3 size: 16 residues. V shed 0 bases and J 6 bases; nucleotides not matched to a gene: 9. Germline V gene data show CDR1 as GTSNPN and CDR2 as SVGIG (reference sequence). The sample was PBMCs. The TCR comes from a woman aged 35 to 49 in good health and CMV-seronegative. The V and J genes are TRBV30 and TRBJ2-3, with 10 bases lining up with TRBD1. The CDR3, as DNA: TGTGCCTGGAGTGTCGGGACAGGGGTTTTAGGGGATACGCAGTATTTT. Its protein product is CAWSVGTGVLGDTQYF.